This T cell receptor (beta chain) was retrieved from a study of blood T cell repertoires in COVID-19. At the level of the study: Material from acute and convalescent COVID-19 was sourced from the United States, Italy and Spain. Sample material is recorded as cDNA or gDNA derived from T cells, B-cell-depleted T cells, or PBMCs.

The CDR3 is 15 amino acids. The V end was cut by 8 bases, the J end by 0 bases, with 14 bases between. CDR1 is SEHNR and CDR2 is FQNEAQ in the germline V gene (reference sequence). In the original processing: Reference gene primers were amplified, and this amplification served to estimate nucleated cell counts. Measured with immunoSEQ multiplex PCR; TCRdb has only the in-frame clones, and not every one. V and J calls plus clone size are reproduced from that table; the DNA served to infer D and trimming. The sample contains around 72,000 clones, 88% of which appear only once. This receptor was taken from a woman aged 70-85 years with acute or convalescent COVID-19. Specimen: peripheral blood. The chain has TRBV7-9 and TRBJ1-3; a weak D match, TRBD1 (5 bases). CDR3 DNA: TGTGCCAGCGGGGCAGGTCCTTACTCTGGAAACACCATATATTTT. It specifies CASGAGPYSGNTIYF. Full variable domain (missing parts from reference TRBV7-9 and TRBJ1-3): DTGVSQNPRHKITKRGQNVTFRCDPISEHNRLYWYRQTLGQGPEFLTYFQNEAQLEKSRLLSDRFSAERPKGSFSTLEIQRTEQGDSAMYLCASGAGPYSGNTIYFGEGSWLTVV.